Each of the 25 T cell receptor beta chains below was sequenced from the same sample in a study of blood T cell repertoires in COVID-19 (dated by TCRdb to between 2020 and 2021). Preparation of the library involved the immunoSEQ multiplex PCR assay. Here the immuneACCESS table is served through TCRdb, limited to in-frame sequences with V and J called. Missing clones are a known gap in these copies; in checked studies unresolved V genes cover under half, and the rest lacks a known reason. This sample holds 150,000 or so clones; around nine tenths were observed only once. The leading ten clones occupy around 6.7% of the sample. The sample taken for sequencing was PBMCs or T cells enriched from blood (not recorded which). The receptors originated from a woman aged 45 to 65 who had recovered from COVID-19.

The V call is TRBV9, the J call TRBJ2-1, with a possible D match to TRBD2 (5 bases). The germline V gene encodes CDR1 SGDLS and CDR2 YYNGEE. V lost 4 bases, J lost 12 bases, and 17 bases lay in between. This CDR3 comprises 13 residues. The chain's CDR3 is CASSTTGIPVQFF. The CDR3 DNA sequence: TGTGCCAGCAGCACGACCGGGATCCCCGTGCAGTTCTTC.

This chain connects TRBV7-6 to TRBJ1-4; weak D call: TRBD1 (5 bases). V shed 5 bases and J shed 0 bases, with 19 bases lying between them. Germline lookup yields CDR1 SGHVS and CDR2 FNYEAQ. The CDR3 sequence is 18 residues long. CDR3 sequence (DNA): TGTGCCAGCAGCAAGGACACCCCCAGCCCAGCAACTAATGAAAAACTGTTTTTT. This codes for CASSKDTPSPATNEKLFF.

The chain carries TRBV30 and TRBJ1-2, with a tentative D call TRBD1 (6 bases). CDR1 is GTSNPN and CDR2 is SVGIG in the germline V gene (reference sequence). The CDR3 spans 14 residues. The germline V and J ends were trimmed by 4 bases and 8 bases, with 20 bases remaining between them. The CDR3 sequence: CAWTALQGASGYTF. The CDR3 nucleotides read TGTGCCTGGACCGCCCTACAGGGTGCGAGCGGCTACACCTTC.

This clone was counted a single time. The chain uses TRBV9 and TRBJ2-1, with D unclear. The CDR3 runs to 12 residues. Germline loops: CDR1 SGDLS, CDR2 YYNGEE. V lost 4 bases, J lost 5 bases, and 7 bases lay in between. In DNA form, the CDR3 reads TGTGCCAGCAGCCCTCGAGACAATGAGCAGTTCTTC. The encoded protein is CASSPRDNEQFF.

As concerns this clone: The same CDR3 also results from other DNA sequences found in this sample. V is TRBV30 and J is TRBJ2-7; D is unclear. The V gene lost 1 base and the J gene lost 4 bases, with 5 bases spanning the gap. CDR1 is GTSNPN and CDR2 is SVGIG in the germline V gene (reference sequence). CDR3 length: 11 amino acids. DNA for the CDR3: TGTGCCTGGAGTGGGCTTTACGAGCAGTACTTC. Amino acids: CAWSGLYEQYF.

The chain employs TRBV7-9 and TRBJ1-1; 9 bases agree with TRBD1. With 1 base clipped from V and 0 bases from J, the junction kept 6 bases outside the gene matches. Germline CDR1 SEHNR, CDR2 FQNEAQ (reference sequence). CDR3 length: 17 amino acids. The CDR3 sequence is CASSLVGTGRMNTEAFF. CDR3 nucleotide sequence: TGTGCCAGCAGCTTAGTTGGGACAGGGCGCATGAACACTGAAGCTTTCTTT.

This chain links TRBV11-3 with TRBJ1-6; D is possibly TRBD1 (6 bases). Germline V gene data show CDR1 as SGHNT and CDR2 as YENEEA. CDR3 length: 14 residues. Between the trimmed V and J ends, which lost 3 bases and 14 bases, there was a span of 17 bases. CDR3 region: CASSLGGRDVTLHF. The CDR3 bases are TGTGCCAGCAGCTTGGGGGGGCGCGATGTCACCCTCCACTTT.

The CDR3 sequence: CATSPGRTGNEQFF. The CDR3 nucleotides are TGTGCCACCTCTCCCGGACGGACAGGGAATGAGCAGTTCTTC. The chain couples TRBV18 to TRBJ2-1; 8 bases match TRBD1. V trimming: 10 bases; J trimming: 7 bases; junction bases outside the gene matches: 12. From germline, CDR1 is KGHSH and CDR2 LQKENI. The CDR3 length is 14 residues.

V is TRBV4-3 and J is TRBJ2-1, with D possibly matching TRBD2 (6 bases). The CDR3 spans 15 residues. Looked up from germline, CDR1 is LGHNA and CDR2 is YSLEER. Trimming took off 3 bases at V and 5 bases at J, with 14 bases between the two ends. The CDR3 coding sequence is TGCGCCAGCAGCCAGGGGGGTAGCAACAACAATGAGCAGTTCTTC. Protein product: CASSQGGSNNNEQFF.

The CDR3 loop is CASTKLGGSTDTQYF. CDR3 nucleotides: TGTGCCAGCACCAAATTAGGGGGAAGCACAGATACGCAGTATTTT. The V gene is TRBV3-1 (or the pseudogene TRBV3-2), the J gene TRBJ2-3; tentatively, D is TRBD1 (6 bases). Germline V gene lookup returns CDR1 LGHDT and CDR2 YNNKEL (reference sequence). The length of the CDR3 is 15 residues. V was pared by 7 bases and J by 0 bases, with 14 bases between.

V and J are TRBV5-5 and TRBJ1-5; a weak D match, TRBD1 (6 bases). Germline loops: CDR1 SGHKS, CDR2 YYEKEE (reference sequence). The CDR3 covers 14 residues. V lost 3 bases, J lost 6 bases, and 13 bases lay in between. The CDR3: CASSSTGLGQPQHF. The CDR3 coding sequence is TGTGCCAGCAGCTCTACAGGGTTGGGTCAGCCCCAGCATTTT.

The chain carries TRBV5-1 and TRBJ1-4; D is perhaps TRBD1 (6 bases). V lost 4 bases and J 6 bases, leaving 13 bases between the germline ends. The CDR3 length is 14 residues. Germline V gene sequence: CDR1 SGHRS, CDR2 YFSETQ. CDR3 region: CASSPIQGDEKLFF. The CDR3 coding sequence is TGCGCCAGCAGCCCGATACAGGGAGATGAAAAACTGTTTTTT.

The J gene is TRBJ1-1, the V gene TRBV11-3, with D uncertain. V lost 5 bases, J lost 5 bases, and 12 bases lay in between. The CDR3 is 13 amino acids. Germline V gene sequence: CDR1 SGHNT, CDR2 YENEEA. CDR3 region: CASSLQSSTEAFF. The CDR3 region has the DNA TGTGCCAGCAGCCTCCAAAGTAGTACTGAAGCTTTCTTT.

This chain links TRBV29-1 with TRBJ2-7, with a possible D match to TRBD2 (5 bases). Trimming took 5 bases from V and 1 from J, leaving 12 bases between them. CDR3 size: 13 residues. CDR1 is SQVTM and CDR2 is ANQGSEA in the germline V gene. This chain's CDR3 is CSVIEGFSYEQYF. The CDR3 region has the DNA TGCAGCGTTATAGAGGGTTTTTCCTACGAGCAGTACTTC.

The chain uses TRBV18 and TRBJ1-1; D is uncertain. This CDR3 region has 15 residues. Germline lookup yields CDR1 KGHSH and CDR2 LQKENI. The V and J ends lost 0 bases and 4 bases respectively, with 12 bases between them. DNA for the CDR3: TGTGCCAGCTCACCACCAAATAATCCTTTCACTGAAGCTTTCTTT. It encodes CASSPPNNPFTEAFF.

This rearrangement joins TRBV7-2 to TRBJ2-3; no clear D gene. CDR1 is SGHTA, CDR2 FQGNSA, per germline. The length of the CDR3 is 12 residues. V dropped 4 bases and J dropped 6 bases, with 8 bases sitting between them. CDR3 protein: CASSSLPDTQYF. CDR3 sequence (DNA): TGTGCCAGCAGCTCACTACCTGATACGCAGTATTTT.

This clone was observed a few times. This rearrangement joins TRBV19 to TRBJ1-1; 9 bases match TRBD1. CDR1 and CDR2 (germline): LNHDA, SQIVND (reference sequence). With 5 bases clipped from V and 5 bases from J, the junction kept 6 bases outside the gene matches. The CDR3 loop spans 14 amino acids. This CDR3 reads CASSPRTGVTEAFF. CDR3 DNA sequence: TGTGCCAGTAGTCCGCGGACAGGGGTAACTGAAGCTTTCTTT.

The rearrangement joins TRBV15 to TRBJ1-2; no clear D gene. V lost 1 base and J 3 bases, leaving 9 bases between the germline ends. Germline loops: CDR1 LNHNV, CDR2 YYDKDF (reference sequence). The CDR3 sequence is 14 residues long. CDR3 coding DNA: TGTGCCACCAGCAGAGGCCCGGGTGACTATGGCTACACCTTC. Encoded protein: CATSRGPGDYGYTF.

The chain uses TRBV7-2 and TRBJ1-1; possibly TRBD1 for D (5 bases). Trimming removed 5 bases at V and 5 bases at J, with 21 bases between. The CDR3 contains 16 residues. Germline lookup yields CDR1 SGHTA and CDR2 FQGNSA. Written as DNA, the CDR3 is TGTGCCAGCAGCGTAAACCCGGGACTGGAGGGGACTGAAGCTTTCTTT. It is translated as CASSVNPGLEGTEAFF.

This clone has only one observation. This rearrangement joins TRBV11-3 to TRBJ2-7; 10 nucleotides match TRBD1. V lost 5 bases, J lost 5 bases, and 3 bases stayed unmatched. The CDR3 runs 13 residues. CDR1 and CDR2 (germline): SGHNT, YENEEA. CDR3: CASSPGQGHEQYF. The CDR3 coding sequence is TGTGCCAGCAGCCCGGGACAGGGGCACGAGCAGTACTTC.

The V call is TRBV7-8, the J call TRBJ1-4; TRBD1 is a possible D gene (6 bases). The ends were cut back, 5 bases at V and 4 bases at J, with 20 bases in the middle. The germline V gene has CDR1 SGHVS and CDR2 FQNEAQ. The CDR3 is 17 amino acids. The CDR3 loop is CASSPIGRGGFNEKLFF. In DNA form, the CDR3 reads TGTGCCAGCAGCCCCATCGGGAGGGGGGGCTTTAATGAAAAACTGTTTTTT.

For the CDR3, the DNA is TGCAGTGCTAGTAGGGACAGGGGCGACACTGAAGCTTTCTTT. This gives the protein CSASRDRGDTEAFF. The chain uses TRBV20-1 and TRBJ1-1; 10 nucleotides match TRBD1. V shed 3 bases and J 3 bases; nucleotides not matched to a gene: 4. The CDR3 sequence is 14 residues long. Germline CDR1 reads DFQATT; CDR2 reads SNEGSKA (reference sequence).

The chain employs TRBV5-1 and TRBJ2-7, with 9 bases that match TRBD1. The CDR3 is made up of 17 amino acids. Germline trimming cut 4 bases from V and 5 bases from J; bases unmatched to any gene: 16. CDR1 SGHRS and CDR2 YFSETQ come from the germline V gene. In nucleotides, the CDR3 is TGCGCCAGCAGCCCAGCCCGCGGGGGACAGGGAGGAGACGAGCAGTACTTC. Its protein is CASSPARGGQGGDEQYF.

The chain uses TRBV3-1 (or the pseudogene TRBV3-2) and TRBJ1-4, with 9 bases that match TRBD1. CDR3 length: 20 residues. Germline V gives CDR1 LGHDT, CDR2 YNNKEL (reference sequence). Trimming cost V 4 bases and J 2 bases; bases outside gene matches: 17. The CDR3 coding sequence is TGTGCCAGCAGCCGCTACCTACAGGGGGCGCGGGATTCTACTAATGAAAAACTGTTTTTT. This sequence encodes CASSRYLQGARDSTNEKLFF.

This sequence joins TRBV25-1 and TRBJ2-3; TRBD1 aligns across 7 bases. After removal of 8 bases from V and 0 bases from J, the junction contained 2 bases not matched to a gene. This CDR3 has 13 residues. Germline assignment: CDR1 MGHDK and CDR2 SYGVNS. The DNA for the CDR3 is TGTGCCAGCCGGGGACAGAGCACAGATACGCAGTATTTT. This sequence encodes CASRGQSTDTQYF.